This is a list of T cell receptor beta chains from one sample in a study of T cells after yellow fever vaccination. TCRdb fed the 5' RACE reads into MiXCR, producing one record per CDR3 protein. Among about 240,000 distinct CDR3 sequences, 6.9% were seen once, and the ten largest hold over 0.65%. The sequencing here drew on CD4+ T cells sorted from PBMCs, taken 15 days after the yellow fever booster vaccination. The origin of the receptors is a man aged 30-40 years who received the YFV17D yellow fever vaccine. Both conserved end residues are part of each CDR3. Fields, in order: V gene, D gene, clone size, J gene, CDR3 DNA, CDR3 protein. D genes are given only for firm matches. Only some rows state a clone size, as once, few, many or a class for expanded clones.

TRBV7-6	NA	few	TRBJ2-5	TGTGCCAGCAGCTCGCGTCAAGAGACCCAGTACTTC	CASSSRQETQYF
TRBV11-2	TRBD2	NA	TRBJ2-5	TGTGCCAGCAGCCGTAGCGGGAGGGGAGAGACCCAGTACTTC	CASSRSGRGETQYF
TRBV7-2	NA	many	TRBJ2-1	TGTGCCAGCAGCATCGTCGGGACCACCTACAATGAGCAGTTCTTC	CASSIVGTTYNEQFF
TRBV7-2	TRBD2	NA	TRBJ2-3	TGTGCCAGCAGCTTAGTCGGTGCGGGAGGGCCGGCAGATACGCAGTATTTT	CASSLVGAGGPADTQYF
TRBV4-3	NA	few	TRBJ2-3	TGCGCCAGCAGACAAAACACAGATACGCAGTATTTT	CASRQNTDTQYF
TRBV7-2	NA	NA	TRBJ2-1	TGTGCCAGCAGCGAGCGAAAGTCCTACAATGAGCAGTTCTTC	CASSERKSYNEQFF
TRBV14	TRBD2	many	TRBJ2-1	TGTGCCAGCAGCCGAACTAGCGGGACTTTTAATGAGCAGTTCTTC	CASSRTSGTFNEQFF
TRBV5-5	NA	many	TRBJ2-1	TGTGCCAGCAGCTTGGCCCGGTCCCTATTGAATGAGCAGTTCTTC	CASSLARSLLNEQFF
TRBV7-2	NA	NA	TRBJ2-3	TGTGCCAGCAGCTTTCGACTGGAGAGTACGCAGTATTTT	CASSFRLESTQYF
TRBV4-3	NA	few	TRBJ2-1	TGCGCCAGCAGCCTCTCTTTGGGGGGCTGGGGCAATGAGCAGTTCTTC	CASSLSLGGWGNEQFF
TRBV29-1	TRBD1	many	TRBJ2-1	TGCAGTAGTGACAGGGAATACAATGAGCAGTTCTTC	CSSDREYNEQFF
TRBV4-2	NA	NA	TRBJ1-3	TGTGCCAGCAGCCACGAGTCGAGCTCTGGAAACACCATATATTTT	CASSHESSSGNTIYF
TRBV9	TRBD2	few	TRBJ2-7	TGTGCCAGCAGCGTCAGCGGGAAGGGCTACGAGCAGTACTTC	CASSVSGKGYEQYF